The rows below give T cell receptor beta chains drawn from one sample of a study of radiotherapy plus CTLA-4 blockade in lung cancer. Using immunoSEQ multiplex PCR, the repertoire was profiled, and TCRdb retains in-frame clones only, with some absent. The sample yields around 110,000 clones, roughly 77% seen once. The material sequenced was peripheral blood, taken from a patient treated with radiotherapy plus ipilimumab. The source is a human donor with non-small cell lung cancer that progressed on radiotherapy plus ipilimumab. Some clones in this sample may be carry-over from other donors' samples. CDR3s include the opening cysteine and the closing phenylalanine or tryptophan. D genes are given only for firm matches. Clone size is stated in some rows and not others, as once, few, many or a class when expanded.

.	TRBJ2-2	.	TRBV7-9	15	TGTGCCAGCACGGCGCGGGCATCAAACACCGGGGAGCTGTTTTTT	CASTARASNTGELFF
.	TRBJ2-7	once	TRBV29-1	12	TGCAGCGTTTCAGCAAACTCCTACGAGCAGTACTTC	CSVSANSYEQYF
TRBD2	TRBJ2-3	.	TRBV4-3	18	TGCGCCAGCAGCCAAGAGGGGCCTAGCGGGGGGCGCACAGATACGCAGTATTTT	CASSQEGPSGGRTDTQYF
.	TRBJ2-2	once	TRBV4-3	16	TGCGCCAGCAGCCAAGCCCCACCGAGGGCCACCGGGGAGCTGTTTTTT	CASSQAPPRATGELFF
.	TRBJ1-5	.	TRBV27	12	TGTGCCACAGAGGGGTGGGATCAGCCCCAGCATTTT	CATEGWDQPQHF
TRBD1	TRBJ2-7	.	TRBV9	16	TGTGCCAGCAGCGTAGGAGGGCAGGGGGACACCTACGAGCAGTACTTC	CASSVGGQGDTYEQYF
.	TRBJ1-5	.	TRBV9	14	TGTGCCAGCAGCGCGGGACCGGTGAACCAGCCCCAGCATTTT	CASSAGPVNQPQHF
.	TRBJ1-2	.	TRBV11-2	12	TGTGCCAGCAGCTTACAGGGGCGCGGCTACACCTTC	CASSLQGRGYTF
TRBD1	TRBJ2-3	.	TRBV6-4	14	TGTGCCAGCAGGAGGGGACAGGGCGCAGATACGCAGTATTTT	CASRRGQGADTQYF
TRBD1	TRBJ2-7	once	TRBV15	16	TGTGCCACCAGCACCCGGACAGGGTCGGGCTCCTACGAGCAGTACTTC	CATSTRTGSGSYEQYF
.	TRBJ2-7	few	TRBV6-1	15	TGTGCCAGCAGTGAAGCGAGGTTGAATGCCTACGAGCAGTACTTC	CASSEARLNAYEQYF
.	TRBJ2-5	.	TRBV5-6	15	TGTGCCAGCACCCTAACGGGGCTACCCCAAGAGACCCAGTACTTC	CASTLTGLPQETQYF
TRBD2	TRBJ2-7	.	TRBV19	15	TGTGCCAGTCGAAATACTAGCGGGGGTAGGGACGAGCAGTACTTC	CASRNTSGGRDEQYF
.	TRBJ1-1	.	TRBV10-1	12	TGCGCCAGCGGGGAACAGTACACTGAAGCTTTCTTT	CASGEQYTEAFF